Below, one T cell receptor (beta chain) is given with its context. The germline V gene encodes CDR1 SGHNT and CDR2 YYREEE (reference sequence). The CDR3 has 14 amino acids. V was clipped by 3 bases and J by 2 bases; unmatched bases: 3. These data belong to a study of T cell changes during pregnancy in multiple sclerosis. Sequencing was performed with immunoSEQ multiplex PCR; in TCRdb, only in-frame clones are kept and a portion is missing. The sample lists 55,000 to 70,000 clones, approximately 92% seen once, with 3% in the top ten. Sequenced material: CD8+ T cells from peripheral blood mononuclear cells, taken in the third trimester of pregnancy. The chain links TRBV5-4 to TRBJ2-5; 8 bases match TRBD1. The source of this sequence is a female donor in good health, enrolled as a control in a pregnancy study. This chain's CDR3 is CASSSQGAQETQYF. For the CDR3, the DNA is TGTGCCAGCAGCTCCCAGGGGGCTCAAGAGACCCAGTACTTC.